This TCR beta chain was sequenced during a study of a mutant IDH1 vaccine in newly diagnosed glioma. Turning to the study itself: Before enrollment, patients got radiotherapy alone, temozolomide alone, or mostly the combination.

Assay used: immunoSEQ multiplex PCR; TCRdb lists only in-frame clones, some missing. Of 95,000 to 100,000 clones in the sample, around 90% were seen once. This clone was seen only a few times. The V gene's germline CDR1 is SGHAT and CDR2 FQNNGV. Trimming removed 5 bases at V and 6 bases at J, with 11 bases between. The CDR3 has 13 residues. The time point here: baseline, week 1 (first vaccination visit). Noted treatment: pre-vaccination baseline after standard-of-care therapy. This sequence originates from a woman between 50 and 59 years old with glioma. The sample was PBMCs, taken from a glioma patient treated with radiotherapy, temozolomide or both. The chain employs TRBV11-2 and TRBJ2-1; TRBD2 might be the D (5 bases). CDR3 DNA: TGTGCCAGCAGCGTGGAGGCAGCCAATGAGCAGTTCTTC. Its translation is CASSVEAANEQFF.